This T cell receptor beta chain was documented in a study of CD4 and CD8 cells across lung adenocarcinoma regions. Concerning this clonotype itself: The junction does not match germline at one end; this may be a read error.

Donors had localized lung adenocarcinoma, a non-small cell lung cancer. Germline V gene lookup returns CDR1 MNHNS and CDR2 SASEGT. The CDR3 loop spans 16 amino acids. TCRdb called the PCR reads again in MiXCR, with one record for every CDR3 protein. The sample shows approximately 6,000 distinct CDR3 sequences, roughly 48% of them seen only once. Specimen: CD4+ T cells from the center of a lung tumor. The gene calls are TRBV6-1 and TRBJ2-3, with D possibly matching TRBD2 (7 bases). This TCR came from a female donor with lung adenocarcinoma. The CD4 and CD8 labels of this study may be unreliable. The CDR3 bases are TGTGCCAGCGGGGGTCGCGGGGGCTATAGCCCAGAGACGCAGTATTTT. This codes for CASGGRGGYSPETQYF.